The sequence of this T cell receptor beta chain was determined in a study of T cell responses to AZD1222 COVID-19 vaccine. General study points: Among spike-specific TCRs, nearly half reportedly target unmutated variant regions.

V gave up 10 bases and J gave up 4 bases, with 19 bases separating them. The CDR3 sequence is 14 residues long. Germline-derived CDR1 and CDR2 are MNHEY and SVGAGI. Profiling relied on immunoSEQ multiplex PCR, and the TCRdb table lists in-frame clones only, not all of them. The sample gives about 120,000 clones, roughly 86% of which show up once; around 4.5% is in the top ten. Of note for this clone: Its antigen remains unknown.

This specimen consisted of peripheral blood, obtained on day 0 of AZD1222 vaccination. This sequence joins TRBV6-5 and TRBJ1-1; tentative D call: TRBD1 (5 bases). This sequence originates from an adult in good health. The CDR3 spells CATSLGGESTEAFF. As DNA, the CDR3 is TGTGCCACCTCCTTGGGGGGAGAGAGCACTGAAGCTTTCTTT.